These 14 T cell receptor beta chains came from one sample sequenced in a study of blood T cell repertoires in COVID-19. The table came from immunoSEQ multiplex PCR; TCRdb's copy has only in-frame clones and leaves some out. Found here are some 700,000 clones, 85% to 90% of them singletons; the top ten hold roughly 0.25%. The sequenced sample consisted of peripheral blood. The receptors here all came from a woman between 18 and 29 years old with acute or convalescent COVID-19.

The rearrangement uses TRBV6-5 and TRBJ2-7, with D tentatively TRBD1 (5 bases). Germline loops: CDR1 MNHEY, CDR2 SVGAGI. This CDR3 spans 15 amino acids. Trimming removed 0 bases from V and 6 bases from J, with 15 bases in between. The chain's CDR3 is CASSYSMVGRGEQYF. DNA of the CDR3: TGTGCCAGCAGTTACTCGATGGTGGGGCGAGGCGAGCAGTACTTC.

The chain couples TRBV18 to TRBJ1-1; 9 nucleotides line up with TRBD1. This CDR3 comprises 14 residues. Germline trimming cut 2 bases from V and 6 bases from J; bases unmatched to any gene: 4. CDR1 is KGHSH, CDR2 LQKENI, per germline. In nucleotides, the CDR3 is TGTGCCAGCTCACCATCGGACAGGGGCCCTGAAGCTTTCTTT. Its translation is CASSPSDRGPEAFF.

J is TRBJ1-2 and V is TRBV15; perhaps TRBD1 as D (5 bases). Germline CDR1 and CDR2: LNHNV and YYDKDF (reference sequence). The germline V and J ends were trimmed by 0 bases and 4 bases, with 15 bases remaining between them. The CDR3 is 16 amino acids. The CDR3 loop reads CATSRERGRMAYGYTF. CDR3 nucleotide sequence: TGTGCCACCAGCAGAGAACGGGGGAGGATGGCCTATGGCTACACCTTC.

The J gene is TRBJ1-2, the V gene TRBV6-5; no clear D gene. The CDR3 is made up of 14 amino acids. V was pared by 5 bases and J by 4 bases, with 14 bases between. Germline CDR1 reads MNHEY; CDR2 reads SVGAGI. The DNA of the CDR3 is TGTGCCAGCAGTCTGCTGACGGCGGGCTATGGCTACACCTTC. Its protein is CASSLLTAGYGYTF.

The chain joins TRBV3-1 (or the pseudogene TRBV3-2) to TRBJ2-7; D might be TRBD1 (5 bases). Germline values: CDR1 LGHDT, CDR2 YNNKEL (reference sequence). The germline V and J ends were trimmed by 5 bases and 2 bases, with 19 bases remaining between them. The CDR3 has 16 amino acids. CDR3 coding DNA: TGTGCCAGCAGCACACCCAGGGTAGGAGTTACCTACGAGCAGTACTTC. It specifies CASSTPRVGVTYEQYF.

The chain employs TRBV10-3 and TRBJ1-1; TRBD1 matches 7 bases. The CDR3 consists of 15 residues. Germline CDR1 is ENHRY and CDR2 is SYGVKD. J lost 4 bases, V lost 3 bases, and 8 bases had no gene match. DNA of the CDR3: TGTGCCATCAGTGATTCAAACAGGGGAAGCACTGAAGCTTTCTTT. Its protein product is CAISDSNRGSTEAFF.

A single count supports this clone. This chain uses TRBV18 with TRBJ2-2, with D tentatively TRBD1 (5 bases). V was shortened by 2 bases and J by 1 base, with 8 bases between the two germline ends. This CDR3 region has 15 residues. The germline V gene has CDR1 KGHSH and CDR2 LQKENI. The CDR3: CASSPKTGNTGELFF. The DNA for the CDR3 is TGTGCCAGCTCACCAAAAACAGGGAACACCGGGGAGCTGTTTTTT.

The CDR3 reads CASSEAAIYGYTF. CDR3 coding DNA: TGTGCCAGCAGTGAAGCAGCAATCTATGGCTACACCTTC. This sequence joins TRBV6-1 and TRBJ1-2; D unresolved. The CDR3 loop spans 13 amino acids. The V gene lost 0 bases and the J gene lost 4 bases, with 6 bases spanning the gap. Germline lookup yields CDR1 MNHNS and CDR2 SASEGT.

This sequence joins TRBV5-5 and TRBJ1-1, with D possibly being TRBD1 (6 bases). V was pared by 4 bases and J by 2 bases, with 15 bases between. CDR1 is SGHKS and CDR2 is YYEKEE in the germline V gene (reference sequence). There are 15 residues in the CDR3. The CDR3 spells CASSLRGSRNTEAFF. CDR3 nucleotide sequence: TGTGCCAGCAGCCTCAGGGGCTCGCGAAACACTGAAGCTTTCTTT.

The rearrangement links TRBV30 to TRBJ1-2; D remains unclear. CDR1 and CDR2 (germline): GTSNPN, SVGIG (reference sequence). Deletions cut 4 bases from V and 7 bases from J, with 13 bases between. The CDR3 length is 12 residues. CDR3 DNA: TGTGCCTGGAATAAGGGAGAGCGTGGCTACACCTTC. As protein: CAWNKGERGYTF. The full variable domain, with the rest looked up from reference TRBV30 and TRBJ1-2, is SQTIHQWPATLVQPVGSPLSLECTVEGTSNPNLYWYRQAAGRGLQLLFYSVGIGQISSEVPQNLSASRPQDRQFILSSKKLLLSDSGFYLCAWNKGERGYTFGSGTRLTVV.

As regards this clone: This sample includes further DNA sequences coding for the same CDR3. This chain links TRBV9 with TRBJ1-2; no firm D call. There are 12 residues in the CDR3. From germline, CDR1 is SGDLS and CDR2 YYNGEE. Trimming cost V 0 bases and J 4 bases, with 4 bases left between them. The chain's CDR3 is CASSVAGYGYTF. CDR3 nucleotides: TGTGCCAGCAGCGTAGCGGGCTATGGCTACACCTTC.

CDR3 sequence reads: CASSDRPGQGISPLHF. CDR3 sequence (DNA): TGTGCCAGCAGCGATAGGCCGGGACAGGGGATTTCACCCCTCCACTTT. J is TRBJ1-6 and V is TRBV5-4; 10 positions agree with TRBD1. The length of the CDR3 is 16 residues. J gave up 9 bases and V 4 bases, and 10 bases lay outside the gene matches. Germline-derived CDR1 and CDR2 are SGHNT and YYREEE (reference sequence). Supplemented by reference TRBV5-4 and TRBJ1-6, the full variable domain reads ETGVTQSPTHLIKTRGQQVTLRCSSQSGHNTVSWYQQALGQGPQFIFQYYREEENGRGNFPPRFSGLQFPNYSSELNVNALELDDSALYLCASSDRPGQGISPLHFGNGTRLTVT.

The chain is built from TRBV6-2 or TRBV6-3 and TRBJ1-1; D might be TRBD1 (6 bases). Deletions cut 6 bases from V and 1 base from J, with 18 bases between. Germline V gene sequence: CDR1 MNHEY, CDR2 SVGEGT. The CDR3 spans 16 residues. The CDR3 reads CASSYLGGRRNTEAFF. For the CDR3, the DNA is TGTGCCAGCAGCTATCTTGGGGGCCGTAGGAACACTGAAGCTTTCTTT.

A single count supports this clone. V and J are TRBV30 and TRBJ2-1; 7 bases match TRBD2. The CDR3 consists of 15 residues. Germline V CDR1 and CDR2: GTSNPN, SVGIG (reference sequence). V was clipped by 0 bases and J by 4 bases; unmatched bases: 6. In DNA, the CDR3 is TGTGCCTGGAGTGTCCCGGGGGGTCGGTACAATGAGCAGTTCTTC. The encoded protein is CAWSVPGGRYNEQFF. The full variable domain, completed using reference TRBV30 and TRBJ2-1, is SQTIHQWPATLVQPVGSPLSLECTVEGTSNPNLYWYRQAAGRGLQLLFYSVGIGQISSEVPQNLSASRPQDRQFILSSKKLLLSDSGFYLCAWSVPGGRYNEQFFGPGTRLTVL.